This T cell receptor (beta chain) derives from a study of blood T cell repertoires in COVID-19. Measured with immunoSEQ multiplex PCR; TCRdb has only the in-frame clones, and not every one. The table lists approximately 27,000 clones, approximately 80% of them singletons. The germline V gene has CDR1 LNHDA and CDR2 SQIVND (reference sequence). The CDR3 is made up of 14 amino acids. Trimming cost V 3 bases and J 1 base, with 10 bases left between them. The gene calls are TRBV19 and TRBJ2-7; weak D call: TRBD1 (5 bases). Specimen: peripheral blood. The receptor was isolated from a man between 65 and 85 years old with acute or convalescent COVID-19. CDR3 loop: CASSINYRSYEQYF. The CDR3 DNA follows: TGTGCCAGTAGTATCAATTACAGGTCCTACGAGCAGTACTTC.